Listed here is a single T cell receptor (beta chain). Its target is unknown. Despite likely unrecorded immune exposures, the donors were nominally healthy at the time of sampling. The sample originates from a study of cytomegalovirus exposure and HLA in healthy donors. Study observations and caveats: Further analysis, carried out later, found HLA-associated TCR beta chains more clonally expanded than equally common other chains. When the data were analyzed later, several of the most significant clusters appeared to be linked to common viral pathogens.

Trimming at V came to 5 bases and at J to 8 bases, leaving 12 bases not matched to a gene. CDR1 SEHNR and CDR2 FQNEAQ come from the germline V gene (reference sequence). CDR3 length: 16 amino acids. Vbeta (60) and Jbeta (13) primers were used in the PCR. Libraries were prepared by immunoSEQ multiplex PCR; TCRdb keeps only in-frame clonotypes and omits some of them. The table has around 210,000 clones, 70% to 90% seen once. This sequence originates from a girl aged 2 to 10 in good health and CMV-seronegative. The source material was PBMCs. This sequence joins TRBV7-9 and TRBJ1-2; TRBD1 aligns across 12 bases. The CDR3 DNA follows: TGTGCCAGCAGCCACAGGACCGGGACAGGGGGCGCAGGCTACACCTTC. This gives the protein CASSHRTGTGGAGYTF. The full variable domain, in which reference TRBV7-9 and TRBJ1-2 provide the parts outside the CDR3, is DTGVSQNPRHKITKRGQNVTFRCDPISEHNRLYWYRQTLGQGPEFLTYFQNEAQLEKSRLLSDRFSAERPKGSFSTLEIQRTEQGDSAMYLCASSHRTGTGGAGYTFGSGTRLTVV.